A single sample gave rise to the 19 T cell receptor beta chains below, sequenced in a study of T-cell memory formation after mild COVID-19. One entry per CDR3 protein, called by TCRdb with MiXCR from the 5' RACE reads. The sample shows under 550,000 distinct CDR3 sequences, around a sixth of them seen only once. The specimen was PBMCs or a T cell subset sorted from them (not recorded which). Receptor source: an adult woman who had mild COVID-19 (a few samples of this study predate the infection). Cell type and time point are not known.

This clonotype turned up a few times. The chain is built from TRBV3-1 and TRBJ2-1; 9 bases line up with TRBD1. The germline V gene has CDR1 LGHDT and CDR2 YNNKEL (reference sequence). This CDR3 spans 14 amino acids. After removal of 1 base from V and 9 bases from J, the junction contained 4 bases not matched to a gene. The CDR3 is CASSQGTGVGEQFF. As DNA, the CDR3 is TGTGCCAGCAGCCAAGGGACAGGGGTTGGTGAGCAGTTCTTC.

This sequence joins TRBV12-3 or TRBV12-4 and TRBJ1-2; 9 bases line up with TRBD1. V gave up 6 bases and J gave up 4 bases; unmatched junction bases: 6. The CDR3 is 14 amino acids. DNA for the CDR3: TGTGCCAGCAGGTTTCAACAGGGGGCCTATGGCTACACCTTC. Protein: CASRFQQGAYGYTF.

This clonotype was detected a few times. The chain combines TRBV7-6 with TRBJ2-7; D is ambiguous. Germline V CDR1 and CDR2: SGHVS, FNYEAQ. V gave up 5 bases and J gave up 0 bases, with 17 bases separating them. CDR3 length: 16 residues. In DNA, the CDR3 is TGTGCCAGCAGCCCGGGCGTGGGATCGGGCTCCTACGAGCAGTACTTC. Translation gives CASSPGVGSGSYEQYF.

V and J are TRBV7-2 and TRBJ2-7, with 11 bases matching TRBD2. The CDR3 extends over 16 amino acids. J lost 3 bases, V lost 4 bases, and 8 bases had no gene match. CDR1 is SGHTA, CDR2 FQGNSA, per germline. CDR3 region: CASSCPTSGENYEQYV. The CDR3 coding sequence is TGTGCCAGCAGCTGCCCGACTAGCGGGGAGAACTACGAGCAGTACGTC.

The chain recombines TRBV5-1 with TRBJ1-3; TRBD1 might be the D (6 bases). The V and J ends lost 3 bases and 8 bases respectively, with 21 bases between them. The CDR3 spans 16 residues. Germline CDR1 is SGHRS and CDR2 is YFSETQ. In DNA, the CDR3 is TGCGCCAGCAGCTCGTCAGTCACAGGGAGTGGGGACACCATATATTTT. Encoded protein: CASSSSVTGSGDTIYF.

This clonotype was counted between two and nine times. The chain has TRBV7-8 and TRBJ2-2, with 7 positions matching TRBD1. Germline trimming cut 1 base from V and 6 bases from J; bases unmatched to any gene: 8. CDR1 SGHVS and CDR2 FQNEAQ come from the germline V gene. There are 16 residues in the CDR3. The CDR3 here is CASSLETGTRSGELFF. The CDR3 nucleotides read TGTGCCAGCAGCTTAGAGACAGGGACCCGCTCCGGGGAGCTGTTTTTT. The complete variable domain, with remaining parts taken from reference TRBV7-8 and TRBJ2-2, reads GAGVSQSPRYKVAKRGQDVALRCDPISGHVSLFWYQQALGQGPEFLTYFQNEAQLDKSGLPSDRFFAERPEGSVSTLKIQRTQQEDSAVYLCASSLETGTRSGELFFGEGSRLTVL.

This clonotype appeared many times. The chain couples TRBV7-9 to TRBJ2-7, with 9 bases lining up with TRBD1. The CDR3 runs 14 residues. Unmatched junction bases numbered 3, after V lost 3 bases and J lost 3 bases. CDR1 and CDR2 from the germline V gene are SEHNR and FQNEAQ (reference sequence). CDR3 DNA sequence: TGTGCCAGCAGCTTCGGGACAGGGAACTACGAGCAGTACTTC. Amino acid sequence: CASSFGTGNYEQYF.

A few counts support this clonotype. The chain joins TRBV3-1 to TRBJ2-1; D unresolved. Trimming left V 7 bases short and J 9 bases short, with 19 bases between. Germline lookup yields CDR1 LGHDT and CDR2 YNNKEL (reference sequence). CDR3 length: 14 amino acids. Written as DNA, the CDR3 is TGTGCCAGCACCCCGGGTGGGGTAGTCAGTGAGCAGTTCTTC. Its translation is CASTPGGVVSEQFF.

This clonotype was seen more than once but under ten times. The chain recombines TRBV2 with TRBJ1-3; D not resolved. CDR3 length: 18 residues. V lost 2 bases and J lost 0, with 17 bases in between. The germline V gene has CDR1 SNHLY and CDR2 FYNNEI. CDR3 bases: TGTGCCAGCAGTGAACTCTGGGCGCCATTAAACTCTGGAAACACCATATATTTT. This gives the protein CASSELWAPLNSGNTIYF.

The V and J genes are TRBV29-1 and TRBJ1-2; 9 bases are shared with TRBD1. Losses at the gene ends were 4 bases for V and 8 bases for J; bases not matched to a gene: 8. The CDR3 runs to 13 residues. Germline V lookup: CDR1 SQVTM, CDR2 ANQGSEA. CDR3 residues: CSVGQGDTSGYTF. CDR3 nucleotides: TGCAGCGTTGGACAGGGGGATACATCGGGCTACACCTTC.

This sequence joins TRBV6-5 and TRBJ2-4, with 16 bases fitting TRBD2. Germline loops: CDR1 MNHEY, CDR2 SVGAGI. This CDR3 is 16 amino acids long. The V and J ends lost 5 bases and 15 bases, in that order; junction bases with no gene match: 13. Here the CDR3 DNA reads TGTGCCAGCAGTCAAAGAACCGGGACTAGCGGGGGGGCCGTGTACTTC. Protein: CASSQRTGTSGGAVYF.

V gene TRBV19 combines with J gene TRBJ2-7; D perhaps matches TRBD2 (6 bases). This CDR3 is 14 amino acids long. Trimming pared 5 bases from V and 1 base from J, leaving 12 bases between. In germline, CDR1 is LNHDA, CDR2 SQIVND (reference sequence). The CDR3 DNA reads as TGTGCCAGTAGTCGGGACGGGGGATCCTACGAGCAGTACTTC. It translates to CASSRDGGSYEQYF. Based on the CDR3 plus reference TRBV19 and TRBJ2-7, the full variable domain is DGGITQSPKYLFRKEGQNVTLSCEQNLNHDAMYWYRQDPGQGLRLIYYSQIVNDFQKGDIAEGYSVSREKKESFPLTVTSAQKNPTAFYLCASSRDGGSYEQYFGPGTRLTVT.

In this sample, this clonotype turned up a few times. The V and J genes are TRBV24-1 and TRBJ2-5; perhaps TRBD2 as D (5 bases). The V end lost 9 bases, the J end lost 2 bases, and 21 bases lay between the germline ends. Germline assignment: CDR1 KGHDR and CDR2 SFDVKD. CDR3 size: 16 residues. The CDR3 region has the DNA TGTGCCACCTCCTCCCCCCCCGCCGGCGGGCAAGAGACCCAGTACTTC. Protein sequence: CATSSPPAGGQETQYF.

The V gene is TRBV14, the J gene TRBJ2-1, with 11 bases identical to TRBD2. The germline V gene has CDR1 SGHDN and CDR2 FVKESK. The length of the CDR3 is 14 residues. With V trimmed by 4 bases and J by 8 bases, 4 bases remained unmatched. The CDR3 DNA is TGTGCCAGCAGCCTTAGCGGGGGGGCGGATGAGCAGTTCTTC. The encoded protein is CASSLSGGADEQFF.

V usage is TRBV7-2 and J usage is TRBJ2-7, with D possibly being TRBD1 (6 bases). Per the germline V gene, CDR1 is SGHTA and CDR2 is FQGNSA. This CDR3 contains 16 residues. V was clipped by 1 base and J by 1 base, with 14 bases between them. The CDR3 DNA reads as TGTGCCAGCAGCTTAGGGGCAGGGGCCATATCCTACGAGCAGTACTTC. Protein sequence: CASSLGAGAISYEQYF. Together with reference TRBV7-2 and TRBJ2-7, the CDR3 gives the full variable domain: GAGVSQSPSNKVTEKGKDVELRCDPISGHTALYWYRQSLGQGLEFLIYFQGNSAPDKSGLPSDRFSAERTGGSVSTLTIQRTQQEDSAVYLCASSLGAGAISYEQYFGPGTRLTVT.

This chain joins TRBV14 and TRBJ2-7; perhaps TRBD1 as D (6 bases). Germline values: CDR1 SGHDN, CDR2 FVKESK. V was shortened by 3 bases and J by 2 bases, with 14 bases between the two germline ends. The CDR3 runs to 15 residues. DNA of the CDR3: TGTGCCAGCAGCCAGATAACAGGGAAAGCCTACGAGCAGTACTTC. Residues: CASSQITGKAYEQYF. The full variable domain, with the rest looked up from reference TRBV14 and TRBJ2-7, is EAGVTQFPSHSVIEKGQTVTLRCDPISGHDNLYWYRRVMGKEIKFLLHFVKESKQDESGMPNNRFLAERTGGTYSTLKVQPAELEDSGVYFCASSQITGKAYEQYFGPGTRLTVT.

This clonotype occurred a few times. The chain has TRBV2 and TRBJ2-7; 7 nucleotides match TRBD1. With 6 bases clipped from V and 3 bases from J, the junction kept 8 bases outside the gene matches. Germline values: CDR1 SNHLY, CDR2 FYNNEI. The CDR3 is 14 amino acids. The CDR3 DNA is TGTGCCAGCAGGGCCGGGACAGCCGACTACGAGCAGTACTTC. This translates into CASRAGTADYEQYF.

This clonotype was found a few times. The chain combines TRBV5-1 with TRBJ2-1; TRBD2 matches 10 bases. V trimming: 1 base; J trimming: 1 base; junction bases outside the gene matches: 5. This CDR3 is built from 17 residues. Germline V gene data show CDR1 as SGHRS and CDR2 as YFSETQ. This chain's CDR3 is CASSLRRTSGSYNEQFF. The CDR3 nucleotides are TGCGCCAGCAGCTTGCGCCGGACTAGCGGTTCCTACAATGAGCAGTTCTTC.

This clonotype has a count of ten or more. The chain has TRBV7-2 and TRBJ1-5, with TRBD1 as a possible D gene (5 bases). Germline assignment: CDR1 SGHTA and CDR2 FQGNSA. This CDR3 comprises 14 residues. The ends were cut back, 0 bases at V and 4 bases at J, with 7 bases in the middle. Here the CDR3 reads CASSLAGGNQPQHF. In nucleotides, the CDR3 is TGTGCCAGCAGCTTAGCGGGGGGGAATCAGCCCCAGCATTTT.